This TCR beta chain was identified during a study of blood T cell repertoires in COVID-19. This CDR3 has 14 amino acids. Trimming removed 6 bases from V and 3 bases from J, with 14 bases in between. From germline, CDR1 is SGHVS and CDR2 FQNEAQ. In the authors' methods: How many nucleated cells were present was estimated from reference gene primer amplification. Sequencing used immunoSEQ multiplex PCR; TCRdb keeps in-frame clones, though not all of them. The V and J calls and clone size were taken over from that table, and D and trimming were inferred from the DNA. Among hundreds of thousands of clones listed, around four fifths were seen once.

This clonotype originated in a woman between 50 and 59 years old who had recovered from COVID-19. The specimen was peripheral blood. The chain uses TRBV7-8 and TRBJ1-1, with D hard to call. The CDR3 sequence is CASSRFLMDTEAFF. DNA for the CDR3: TGTGCCAGCAGTCGGTTTTTAATGGACACTGAAGCTTTCTTT.